The rows below give T cell receptor beta chains drawn from one sample of a study of CD8 T cells in ankylosing spondylitis. TCRdb used MiXCR to reprocess the 5' RACE reads, holding one entry per CDR3 protein. The table lists fewer than 250,000 distinct CDR3 sequences, over 9.5% of them singletons, with about 3% in the top ten. The specimen sequenced was blood, either unsorted or a sorted T cell fraction (not recorded which). Receptors originate from a male donor with ankylosing spondylitis or in good health (not recorded which). CDR3s include the opening cysteine and the closing phenylalanine or tryptophan. D genes are given only for firm matches. The size entry is marked missing in some rows and otherwise reads once, few, many or a size class.

j_gene: TRBJ2-7
v_gene: TRBV5-1
abundance: many
d_gene: TRBD2
CDR3nt: TGCGCCAGCAGCTTGGGGTTAGCGGGAAGTAACGAGCAGTACTTC
CDR3aa: CASSLGLAGSNEQYF

j_gene: TRBJ2-2
v_gene: TRBV5-1
abundance: many
d_gene: NA
CDR3nt: TGCGCCAGCAGTGCCGACCCGTCGGAGGCCGGGGAGCTGTTTTTT
CDR3aa: CASSADPSEAGELFF

j_gene: TRBJ1-1
v_gene: TRBV29-1
abundance: many
d_gene: TRBD1
CDR3nt: TGCAGCGTTGAGGGTATAGGGGGCAGTGGCTTCTTT
CDR3aa: CSVEGIGGSGFF

j_gene: TRBJ2-3
v_gene: TRBV20-1
abundance: many
d_gene: TRBD2
CDR3nt: TGCAGTGCTAGAGATCTTAGGCTAGCGGGCACAGATACGCAGTATTTT
CDR3aa: CSARDLRLAGTDTQYF

j_gene: TRBJ2-6
v_gene: TRBV6-4
abundance: few
d_gene: NA
CDR3nt: TGTGCCAGCAGTGACTCCTGGTCCGGGGCCAACGTCCTGACTTTC
CDR3aa: CASSDSWSGANVLTF

j_gene: TRBJ2-2
v_gene: TRBV29-1
abundance: few
d_gene: NA
CDR3nt: TGCAGCGTTGAACCTGGAAACACCGGGGAGCTGTTTTTT
CDR3aa: CSVEPGNTGELFF

j_gene: TRBJ1-5
v_gene: TRBV10-3
abundance: many
d_gene: NA
CDR3nt: TGTGCCATCAGTGAGCAACGGAATCAGCCCCAGCATTTT
CDR3aa: CAISEQRNQPQHF

j_gene: TRBJ1-2
v_gene: TRBV5-6
abundance: many
d_gene: TRBD1
CDR3nt: TGTGCCAGCAGCCGACCACAGGGGGCAACGGATGGCTACACCTTC
CDR3aa: CASSRPQGATDGYTF

j_gene: TRBJ2-7
v_gene: TRBV20-1
abundance: few
d_gene: NA
CDR3nt: TGCAGTGCTAGAGTAGAGGCGTACGAGCAGTACTTC
CDR3aa: CSARVEAYEQYF

j_gene: TRBJ1-5
v_gene: TRBV21-1
abundance: NA
d_gene: NA
CDR3nt: TGTGCCAGCAGCAAATACCGGGGGCATGGCAATCAGCCCCAGCATTTT
CDR3aa: CASSKYRGHGNQPQHF

j_gene: TRBJ1-1
v_gene: TRBV10-3
abundance: many
d_gene: NA
CDR3nt: TGTGCCATCAGCGTTGGACAGTGGAACACTGAAGCTTTCTTT
CDR3aa: CAISVGQWNTEAFF

j_gene: TRBJ1-2
v_gene: TRBV29-1
abundance: many
d_gene: NA
CDR3nt: TGCAGCGTTGCTGCCGGAAACTATGGCTACACCTTC
CDR3aa: CSVAAGNYGYTF

j_gene: TRBJ2-7
v_gene: TRBV14
abundance: many
d_gene: NA
CDR3nt: TGTGCCAGCAGCCAAGTCTGGACTCTCCCCTACGAGCAGTACTTC
CDR3aa: CASSQVWTLPYEQYF

j_gene: TRBJ1-3
v_gene: TRBV6-1
abundance: few
d_gene: NA
CDR3nt: TGTGCCAGCAGCGGGGACTCTGGAAACACCATATATTTT
CDR3aa: CASSGDSGNTIYF

j_gene: TRBJ1-6
v_gene: TRBV25-1
abundance: NA
d_gene: NA
CDR3nt: TGTGCCAGCAGTGACGGGCAGGGGCGTTCACCCCTCCACTTT
CDR3aa: CASSDGQGRSPLHF

j_gene: TRBJ2-3
v_gene: TRBV5-1
abundance: many
d_gene: NA
CDR3nt: TGCGCCAGCAGCTCCGACCTTCCCGAGGGCACAGATACGCAGTATTTT
CDR3aa: CASSSDLPEGTDTQYF

j_gene: TRBJ1-2
v_gene: TRBV3-1
abundance: NA
d_gene: NA
CDR3nt: TGTGCCAGCAGCCAACTCCTTCAGGGAAATGGAAACTATGGCTACACCTTC
CDR3aa: CASSQLLQGNGNYGYTF

j_gene: TRBJ1-1
v_gene: TRBV25-1
abundance: NA
d_gene: NA
CDR3nt: TGTGCCAGCAGTGGTCGGGACGGATCGAACACTGAAGCTTTCTTT
CDR3aa: CASSGRDGSNTEAFF

j_gene: TRBJ2-1
v_gene: TRBV6-1
abundance: many
d_gene: TRBD2
CDR3nt: TGTGCCAGCAGTGCGTCTAGCGGGGCCCCCAATGAGCAGTTCTTC
CDR3aa: CASSASSGAPNEQFF

j_gene: TRBJ1-1
v_gene: TRBV4-1
abundance: many
d_gene: NA
CDR3nt: TGCGCCAGCAGCCCGGGACCTGTGAACACTGAAGCTTTCTTT
CDR3aa: CASSPGPVNTEAFF

j_gene: TRBJ1-5
v_gene: TRBV19
abundance: many
d_gene: TRBD1
CDR3nt: TGTGCCAGTAGCGGGACAGGGGGATACGGTAGCAATCAGCCCCAGCATTTT
CDR3aa: CASSGTGGYGSNQPQHF

j_gene: TRBJ2-3
v_gene: TRBV9
abundance: many
d_gene: TRBD2
CDR3nt: TGTGCCAGCAGCGGAGGGACTATAACAGATACGCAGTATTTT
CDR3aa: CASSGGTITDTQYF